The rows below give T cell receptor beta chains drawn from one sample of a study of early stage breast cancer tumors. Some clones are missing from TCRdb's copy, which holds only in-frame ones; the method was immunoSEQ multiplex PCR. Here the sample spans about 11,000 clones, more than 70% being singletons. Source material: breast tumor tissue. These receptors all stem from a person between 65 and 79 years old with breast cancer. Both conserved end residues are part of each CDR3. Each record gives: V gene, CDR3 protein.

v_call: TRBV6-5
cdr3_aa: CASSYGGTNEKLFF

v_call: TRBV19
cdr3_aa: CASSQGQPQHF

v_call: TRBV7-2
cdr3_aa: CASSSIRTYYGYTF

v_call: TRBV19
cdr3_aa: CASSMGTGWGTEAFF

v_call: TRBV15
cdr3_aa: CATSRGGPPDTQYF

v_call: TRBV28
cdr3_aa: CASSLTRQNEQYF

v_call: TRBV2
cdr3_aa: CASSKKQGESTGELFF

v_call: TRBV6-5
cdr3_aa: CASSYFPRLAGNTQYF

v_call: TRBV6-4
cdr3_aa: CASSDGVAEGYNEQFF

v_call: TRBV15
cdr3_aa: CATSYSSNTEAFF

v_call: TRBV19
cdr3_aa: CASRLPGEFGKLFF

v_call: TRBV7-9
cdr3_aa: CASSLITEAFF

v_call: TRBV11-2
cdr3_aa: CASSPFEARNEQFF

v_call: TRBV19
cdr3_aa: CASARGWTGLRGYTF

v_call: TRBV11-2
cdr3_aa: CASSSYRGRGTEAFF

v_call: TRBV4-3
cdr3_aa: CASSPASGELFF

v_call: TRBV19
cdr3_aa: CASSARDRVREQYF

v_call: TRBV11-2
cdr3_aa: CASSFVRGGETQYF

v_call: TRBV5-1
cdr3_aa: CASSFLQGGGTEAFF

v_call: TRBV18
cdr3_aa: CASSPAAQGQGWGYTF

v_call: TRBV5-1
cdr3_aa: CASGTGGTDTQYF

v_call: TRBV11-2
cdr3_aa: CASSLVIRYNEQFF

v_call: TRBV4-1
cdr3_aa: CASSQDGTRETQYF

v_call: TRBV5-1
cdr3_aa: CASSPAGPSITEAFF

v_call: TRBV30
cdr3_aa: CAWRLAGATDTQYF

v_call: TRBV7-8
cdr3_aa: CASSLALAGGYNEQFF

v_call: TRBV5-6
cdr3_aa: CASGIGTGGLSEAF

v_call: TRBV19
cdr3_aa: CASSLDRVFDGYTF

v_call: TRBV10-3
cdr3_aa: CAISESPGGSVDTQYF

v_call: TRBV10-3
cdr3_aa: CAISELDGSGANVLTF

v_call: TRBV5-1
cdr3_aa: CASTEGVETEAFF

v_call: TRBV5-1
cdr3_aa: CASSKTGGRETQYF

v_call: TRBV2
cdr3_aa: CATQVQEKLFF

v_call: TRBV9
cdr3_aa: CASSPRSGGIYNEQFF

v_call: TRBV19
cdr3_aa: CASGPGTGDGYTF

v_call: TRBV6-6
cdr3_aa: CASSFGGTGQAGYTF